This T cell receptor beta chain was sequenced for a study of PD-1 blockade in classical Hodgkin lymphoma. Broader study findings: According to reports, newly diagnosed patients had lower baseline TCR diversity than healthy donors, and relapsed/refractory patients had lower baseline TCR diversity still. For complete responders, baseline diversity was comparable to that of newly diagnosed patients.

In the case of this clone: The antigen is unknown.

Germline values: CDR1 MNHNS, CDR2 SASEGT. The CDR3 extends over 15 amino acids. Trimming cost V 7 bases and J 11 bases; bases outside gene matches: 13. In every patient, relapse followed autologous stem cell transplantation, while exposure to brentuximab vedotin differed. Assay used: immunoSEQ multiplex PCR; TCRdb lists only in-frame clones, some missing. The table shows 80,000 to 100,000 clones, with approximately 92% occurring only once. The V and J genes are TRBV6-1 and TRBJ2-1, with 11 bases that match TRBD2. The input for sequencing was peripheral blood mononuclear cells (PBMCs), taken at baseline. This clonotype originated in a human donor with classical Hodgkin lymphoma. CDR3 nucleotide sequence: TGTGCCAGCATATTGGCCGGGACTAGCGGCCTAAAGCAGTTCTTC. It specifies CASILAGTSGLKQFF.